These 16 T cell receptor beta chains came from one sample sequenced in a study of monozygotic twins with inflammatory bowel disease. TCRdb re-called the 5' RACE reads and catalogs CDR3 proteins one per entry, DNA excluded. This sample's table reports a few hundred thousand distinct CDR3 sequences. Specimen: blood. Receptors originate from a human donor with ulcerative colitis or Crohn's disease, or a healthy co-twin of an affected twin (not recorded which).

The chain is built from TRBV7-3 and TRBJ1-1; no DNA is available, so the TRBD1 call from TCRdb remains unchecked. This CDR3 spans 16 amino acids. In germline, CDR1 is SGHTA, CDR2 FQGTGA. CDR3 sequence: CASSLCGTLMNTEAFF.

This chain uses TRBV29-1 with TRBJ2-2. Looked up from germline, CDR1 is SQVTM and CDR2 is ANQGSEA. The CDR3 consists of 12 residues. Here the CDR3 reads CSVVGTPGELFF.

This chain joins TRBV3-1 and TRBJ1-2; without DNA, the TCRdb call of TRBD1 cannot be checked. Germline CDR1 reads LGHDT; CDR2 reads YNNKEL (reference sequence). This CDR3 contains 20 residues. The CDR3 sequence is CASSQDRRGMGTGDYYGYTF. The full variable domain, with the rest looked up from reference TRBV3-1 and TRBJ1-2, is DTAVSQTPKYLVTQMGNDKSIKCEQNLGHDTMYWYKQDSKKFLKIMFSYNNKELIINETVPNRFSPKSPDKAHLNLHINSLELGDSAVYFCASSQDRRGMGTGDYYGYTFGSGTRLTVV.

This chain connects TRBV12-3 or TRBV12-4 to TRBJ2-7. The CDR3 has 13 residues. The CDR3 sequence: CASSLAFSYEQYF.

CDR3 sequence: CASSSGRTGTYEQYF. The chain has TRBV5-1 and TRBJ2-7; the D call from TCRdb, TRBD1, cannot be confirmed without DNA. CDR3 length: 15 amino acids. Germline V gene lookup returns CDR1 SGHRS and CDR2 YFSETQ.

The genes are TRBV7-2 and TRBJ2-7. The V gene's germline CDR1 is SGHTA and CDR2 FQGNSA. The CDR3 length is 12 residues. The CDR3 here is CASSPQSAEQYF.

The CDR3 region is CASRKGTNTGELFF. The V gene is TRBV3-1, the J gene TRBJ2-2; the TRBD2 assignment by TCRdb is unverifiable without DNA. Germline CDR1 is LGHDT and CDR2 is YNNKEL (reference sequence). The CDR3 sequence is 14 residues long. Based on the CDR3 plus reference TRBV3-1 and TRBJ2-2, the full variable domain is DTAVSQTPKYLVTQMGNDKSIKCEQNLGHDTMYWYKQDSKKFLKIMFSYNNKELIINETVPNRFSPKSPDKAHLNLHINSLELGDSAVYFCASRKGTNTGELFFGEGSRLTVL.

V usage is TRBV7-2 and J usage is TRBJ2-1. This CDR3 is 16 amino acids long. Per germline, CDR1 SGHTA and CDR2 FQGNSA. CDR3 region: CASSLAITGSYNEQFF.

The chain combines TRBV5-1 with TRBJ2-1. Germline assignment: CDR1 SGHRS and CDR2 YFSETQ. This CDR3 comprises 12 residues. The CDR3: CASSSSNNEQFF.

V usage is TRBV7-3 and J usage is TRBJ2-2; the TCRdb call, TRBD1, lacks DNA for checking. Germline CDR1 and CDR2: SGHTA and FQGTGA. This CDR3 contains 16 residues. The CDR3 reads CASSLNSQGTTGELFF. Combining the CDR3 with reference TRBV7-3 and TRBJ2-2 gives the whole variable domain GAGVSQTPSNKVTEKGKYVELRCDPISGHTALYWYRQSLGQGPEFLIYFQGTGAADDSGLPNDRFFAVRPEGSVSTLKIQRTERGDSAVYLCASSLNSQGTTGELFFGEGSRLTVL.

The gene calls are TRBV7-3 and TRBJ2-7; no DNA is available, so the TRBD2 call from TCRdb remains unchecked. CDR3 size: 15 residues. From germline, CDR1 is SGHTA and CDR2 FQGTGA. This CDR3 reads CASSLNVGRAYEQYF.

V usage is TRBV7-2 and J usage is TRBJ2-3; TCRdb lists TRBD1, though no DNA is available to test this call. This CDR3 has 15 residues. Germline CDR1 reads SGHTA; CDR2 reads FQGNSA. This chain's CDR3 is CASTYSGGPTDTQYF.

This chain joins TRBV12-3 or TRBV12-4 and TRBJ1-1; no DNA is available, so the TRBD1 call from TCRdb remains unchecked. The CDR3 contains 13 residues. Here the CDR3 reads CASSLGLSAEAFF.

The chain is built from TRBV5-1 and TRBJ1-1. The CDR3 has 15 residues. Germline V gives CDR1 SGHRS, CDR2 YFSETQ. The CDR3 region is CASSPSGGSGTEAFF.

The chain combines TRBV5-1 with TRBJ2-3; TCRdb names TRBD1, which stays unverified in the absence of DNA. The CDR3 loop spans 16 amino acids. Germline CDR1 is SGHRS and CDR2 is YFSETQ. CDR3 sequence reads: CSSSLRPGGPPDTQYF.

The genes are TRBV4-3 and TRBJ2-3; with no DNA, the TCRdb D assignment of TRBD1 cannot be verified. The CDR3 contains 16 residues. Germline CDR1 is LGHNA and CDR2 is YSLEER. The CDR3 reads CASSPRGGGSTDTQYF.